A selection of T cell receptor beta chains follows, all from one sample in a study of blood T cell repertoires in COVID-19. Sequencing used immunoSEQ multiplex PCR; TCRdb keeps in-frame clones, though not all of them. Of about 310,000 clones detected, around 90% appear once; the ten largest clones hold roughly 1%. Sequencing was done on a sample of peripheral blood. All receptors come from a woman aged 40 to 50 with COVID-19, enrolled during active disease. Each CDR3 is given with its conserved first and last residue. D genes are given only for firm matches. Only some rows state a clone size, as once, few, many or a class for expanded clones.

TRBV7-6	TRBJ1-2	NA	TRBD1	18	CASSLNAGTGGTNYGYTF	TGTGCCAGCAGCTTAAACGCCGGGACAGGGGGCACTAACTATGGCTACACCTTC
TRBV27	TRBJ1-2	NA	NA	15	CASSMLGAPSYGYTF	TGTGCCAGCAGTATGCTGGGGGCGCCCAGCTATGGCTACACCTTC
TRBV10-3	TRBJ1-2	NA	NA	15	CAISESGQTLYGYTF	TGTGCCATCAGTGAGTCCGGACAGACCCTCTATGGCTACACCTTC
TRBV6-5	TRBJ1-1	NA	TRBD1	13	CASAGQGIGEAFF	TGTGCCAGCGCGGGACAGGGTATCGGTGAAGCTTTCTTT
TRBV25-1	TRBJ1-4	NA	NA	14	CASSEGGGNEKLFF	TGTGCCAGCAGTGAGGGGGGAGGTAATGAAAAACTGTTTTTT
TRBV7-9	TRBJ2-3	NA	NA	19	CASSFKALHMSGGADTQYF	TGTGCCAGCAGCTTCAAGGCCCTGCATATGTCGGGCGGGGCAGATACGCAGTATTTT
TRBV5-1	TRBJ2-7	once	TRBD1	17	CASSLASGDRYSYEQYF	TGCGCCAGCAGCTTGGCCTCAGGGGACAGGTACTCCTACGAGCAGTACTTC
TRBV28	TRBJ2-1	NA	TRBD2	18	CASRGFGLAGKRRGEQFF	TGTGCCAGCAGAGGATTTGGACTAGCGGGAAAGAGACGTGGTGAGCAGTTCTTC
TRBV2	TRBJ2-1	NA	TRBD1	16	CASSVGQASSYNEQFF	TGTGCCAGCAGTGTAGGACAGGCCAGCTCCTACAATGAGCAGTTCTTC
TRBV14	TRBJ2-1	NA	TRBD1	15	CASSQRQGARNEQFF	TGTGCCAGCAGCCAACGACAGGGGGCGAGGAATGAGCAGTTCTTC
TRBV7-2	TRBJ1-1	NA	NA	14	CASSLGQANTEAFF	TGTGCCAGCAGCTTAGGGCAGGCGAACACTGAAGCTTTCTTT
TRBV27	TRBJ1-6	NA	NA	15	CASSLLPVDFRTLHF	TGTGCCAGCAGCCTTCTGCCTGTTGACTTTCGAACCCTCCACTTT
TRBV28	TRBJ2-6	NA	NA	18	CASSLTGRLGSGANVLTF	TGTGCCAGCAGTTTAACGGGAAGGTTGGGCTCTGGGGCCAACGTCCTGACTTTC
TRBV2	TRBJ1-1	NA	NA	12	CASRETGIEAFF	TGTGCCAGCAGGGAAACAGGGATCGAAGCTTTCTTT
TRBV28	TRBJ2-7	NA	TRBD1	15	CASRPDGTGSYEQYF	TGTGCCAGCAGACCAGACGGGACAGGATCCTACGAGCAGTACTTC
TRBV19	TRBJ1-4	NA	NA	14	CASHRFATNEKLFF	TGTGCCAGCCACAGGTTTGCAACTAATGAAAAACTGTTTTTT
TRBV3-1/TRBV3-2	TRBJ2-2	NA	TRBD2	19	CASSQIPGLAGGNTGELFF	TGTGCCAGCAGCCAAATCCCGGGACTAGCGGGAGGGAACACCGGGGAGCTGTTTTTT
TRBV19	TRBJ1-5	NA	TRBD1	14	CASNLGQYNQPQHF	TGTGCCAGTAATCTGGGACAGTATAATCAGCCCCAGCATTTT
TRBV6-5	TRBJ1-5	NA	NA	15	CASSSQGSSNQPQHF	TGTGCCAGCAGTTCACAGGGAAGTAGCAATCAGCCCCAGCATTTT
TRBV5-6	TRBJ2-2	NA	TRBD1	16	CASSLYRGRIDGELFF	TGTGCCAGCAGCTTGTACAGGGGGCGAATTGACGGGGAGCTGTTTTTT
TRBV7-9	TRBJ2-2	NA	TRBD1	14	CASPRQGAPGELFF	TGTGCCAGCCCGAGACAGGGGGCCCCCGGGGAGCTGTTTTTT
TRBV27	TRBJ2-7	NA	TRBD2	14	CASSLLLAGGEQYF	TGTGCCAGCAGTTTATTACTAGCGGGGGGTGAGCAGTACTTC
TRBV19	TRBJ2-4	NA	NA	15	CASSISGSGRSIQYF	TGTGCCAGTAGTATTAGCGGTTCAGGACGTTCCATTCAGTACTTC
TRBV11-2	TRBJ2-1	NA	TRBD1	13	CASSLGPGPGGFF	TGTGCCAGCAGCTTAGGGCCAGGACCAGGGGGGTTCTTC
TRBV28	TRBJ2-1	NA	NA	17	CASSGSGGRSSYNEQFF	TGTGCCAGCAGTGGCTCCGGCGGGCGAAGCTCCTACAATGAGCAGTTCTTC
TRBV11-2	TRBJ2-6	once	NA	14	CASSLVSGANVLTF	TGTGCCAGCAGCCTCGTCTCCGGGGCCAACGTCCTGACTTTC
TRBV5-4	TRBJ2-7	NA	NA	13	CAISIDGAYEQYF	TGTGCCATCTCAATCGACGGAGCCTACGAGCAGTACTTC
TRBV7-2	TRBJ1-5	NA	TRBD1	13	CASGDRGSQPQHF	TGTGCCAGCGGGGACAGGGGTAGTCAGCCCCAGCATTTT
TRBV28	TRBJ2-1	NA	NA	15	CASATGQGPYNEQFF	TGTGCCAGCGCCACCGGTCAGGGGCCCTACAATGAGCAGTTCTTC
TRBV4-1	TRBJ1-3	NA	NA	15	CASSQLQSSGNTIYF	TGCGCCAGCAGCCAGCTACAGTCCTCTGGAAACACCATATATTTT
TRBV6-5	TRBJ1-2	NA	NA	13	CASLKWANYGYTF	TGTGCCAGCCTGAAGTGGGCAAACTATGGCTACACCTTC
TRBV29-1	TRBJ2-3	NA	NA	15	CSARRGKTSTDTQYF	TGCAGCGCACGCAGGGGTAAGACTAGCACAGATACGCAGTATTTT
TRBV5-5	TRBJ2-3	NA	TRBD2	19	CASSLDWIERGWSTDTQYF	TGTGCCAGCAGCTTAGATTGGATTGAGCGGGGATGGAGCACAGATACGCAGTATTTT
TRBV9	TRBJ1-2	once	NA	14	CASSTTGGGYGYTF	TGTGCCAGCAGCACGACCGGGGGGGGCTATGGCTACACCTTC
TRBV4-1	TRBJ1-5	NA	NA	16	CASSIRQISSNQPQHF	TGCGCCAGCAGCATCAGGCAGATATCAAGCAATCAGCCCCAGCATTTT
TRBV6-5	TRBJ2-3	NA	TRBD2	15	CASSSQTSGTDTQYF	TGTGCCAGCAGTTCCCAGACTAGCGGCACAGATACGCAGTATTTT
TRBV28	TRBJ1-4	NA	TRBD1	15	CASKEAQGVNEKLFF	TGTGCCAGCAAAGAAGCTCAGGGGGTAAATGAAAAACTGTTTTTT
TRBV19	TRBJ2-4	NA	NA	12	CASSTGQSGLYF	TGTGCCAGTAGTACTGGACAGTCAGGTCTGTACTTC
TRBV19	TRBJ2-7	NA	TRBD1	15	CASRKTQQGSYEQYF	TGTGCCAGCCGAAAGACACAACAGGGGTCCTACGAGCAGTACTTC
TRBV28	TRBJ2-7	NA	NA	14	CAGASGTVTYEQYF	TGTGCCGGGGCATCCGGGACTGTTACCTACGAGCAGTACTTC
TRBV10-3	TRBJ2-3	NA	TRBD2	18	CAISGRGIRTSVTDTQYF	TGTGCCATCAGTGGACGAGGAATAAGGACTAGCGTCACAGATACGCAGTATTTT
TRBV19	TRBJ2-7	NA	TRBD1	14	CASSATGIPYEQYF	TGTGCCAGTAGCGCGACAGGGATCCCCTACGAGCAGTACTTC
TRBV11-3	TRBJ2-6	NA	NA	14	CASSPSSGANVLTF	TGTGCCAGCAGCCCCAGCTCTGGGGCCAACGTCCTGACTTTC
TRBV5-1	TRBJ1-1	NA	TRBD1	14	CASSQRGHDTEAFF	TGCGCCAGCAGCCAAAGGGGGCACGACACTGAAGCTTTCTTT
TRBV7-8	TRBJ1-2	NA	TRBD1	16	CASSPGRGQGYYGYTF	TGTGCCAGCAGCCCCGGAAGGGGACAGGGTTACTATGGCTACACCTTC
TRBV4-3	TRBJ1-6	NA	NA	14	CASSQGIGDSPLHF	TGCGCCAGCAGCCAAGGCATCGGTGATTCACCCCTCCACTTT
TRBV7-3	TRBJ2-3	NA	NA	14	CASSFDRGTDTQYF	TGTGCCAGCAGCTTTGACAGAGGCACAGATACGCAGTATTTT
TRBV7-2	TRBJ2-2	NA	NA	16	CASSLRGRGNTGELFF	TGTGCCAGCAGCTTAAGAGGGCGGGGGAACACCGGGGAGCTGTTTTTT
TRBV7-2	TRBJ2-7	NA	TRBD1	16	CASSRIGQGYGYEQYF	TGTGCCAGCAGCCGGATCGGACAGGGGTATGGGTACGAGCAGTACTTC
TRBV12-5	TRBJ2-1	few	TRBD1	17	CASGLGQGMSSYNEQFF	TGTGCTAGTGGTTTGGGACAGGGTATGAGCTCCTACAATGAGCAGTTCTTC